The entry below describes one T cell receptor (beta chain). The data originate from a study of blood T cell repertoires in COVID-19. Whole-study context: Sites across the United States, Italy and Spain contributed samples from acute and convalescent COVID-19. From T cells, B-cell-depleted T cells, or PBMCs came the material, which was cDNA or gDNA.

Authors' data handling: Estimation of nucleated cell counts relied on the amplification of reference gene primers. TCRdb's copy holds only in-frame clones and misses some; the assay was immunoSEQ multiplex PCR. V and J calls plus clone size are reproduced from that table; the DNA served to infer D and trimming. Of around 82,000 clones listed, roughly 90% are singletons. The sequenced material came from peripheral blood. The clonotype comes from a human donor in a cohort sampled during active COVID-19.

The DNA of the CDR3 is TGTGCCAGCAGCTCGGCCCCGCGGGGGGCAGGAACAGATACGCAGTATTTT. Translated, it gives CASSSAPRGAGTDTQYF. This sequence joins TRBV5-5 and TRBJ2-3, with 8 bases that match TRBD2. The CDR3 has 17 amino acids. Germline V CDR1 and CDR2: SGHKS, YYEKEE (reference sequence). Trimming at V came to 3 bases and at J to 3 bases, leaving 12 bases not matched to a gene.